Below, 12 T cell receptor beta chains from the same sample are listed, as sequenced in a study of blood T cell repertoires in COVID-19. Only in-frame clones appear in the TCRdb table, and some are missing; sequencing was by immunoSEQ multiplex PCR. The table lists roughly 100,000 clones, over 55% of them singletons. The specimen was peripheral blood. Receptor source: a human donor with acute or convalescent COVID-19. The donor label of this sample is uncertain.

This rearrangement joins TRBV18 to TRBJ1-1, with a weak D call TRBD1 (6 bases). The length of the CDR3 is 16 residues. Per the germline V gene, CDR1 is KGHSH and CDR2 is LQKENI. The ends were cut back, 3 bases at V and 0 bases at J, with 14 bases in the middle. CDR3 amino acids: CASSPTSGQMNTEAFF. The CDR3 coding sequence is TGTGCCAGCTCACCTACGAGCGGACAGATGAACACTGAAGCTTTCTTT.

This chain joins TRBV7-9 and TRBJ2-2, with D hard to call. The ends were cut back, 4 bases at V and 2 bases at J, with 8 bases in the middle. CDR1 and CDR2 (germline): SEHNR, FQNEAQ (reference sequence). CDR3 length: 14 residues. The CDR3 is CASSSTVNTGELFF. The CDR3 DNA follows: TGTGCCAGCAGCTCTACAGTTAACACCGGGGAGCTGTTTTTT.

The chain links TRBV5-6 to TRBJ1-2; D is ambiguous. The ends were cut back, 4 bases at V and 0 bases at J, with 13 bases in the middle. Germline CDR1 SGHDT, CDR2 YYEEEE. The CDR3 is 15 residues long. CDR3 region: CASSEQFAANYGYTF. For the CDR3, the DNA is TGTGCCAGCAGCGAACAGTTTGCCGCTAACTATGGCTACACCTTC.

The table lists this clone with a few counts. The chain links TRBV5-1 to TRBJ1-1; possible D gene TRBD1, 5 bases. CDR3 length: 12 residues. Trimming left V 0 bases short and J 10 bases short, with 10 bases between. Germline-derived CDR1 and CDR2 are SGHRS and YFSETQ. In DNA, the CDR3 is TGCGCCAGCAGCTTGGGGCAGGGATCAGCTTTCTTT. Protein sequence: CASSLGQGSAFF.

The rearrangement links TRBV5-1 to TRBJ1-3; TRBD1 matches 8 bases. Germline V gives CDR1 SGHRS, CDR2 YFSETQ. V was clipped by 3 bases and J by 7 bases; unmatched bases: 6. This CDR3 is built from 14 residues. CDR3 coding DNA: TGCGCCAGCAGCTGGCAGGGGGCCGACAACACCATATATTTT. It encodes CASSWQGADNTIYF.

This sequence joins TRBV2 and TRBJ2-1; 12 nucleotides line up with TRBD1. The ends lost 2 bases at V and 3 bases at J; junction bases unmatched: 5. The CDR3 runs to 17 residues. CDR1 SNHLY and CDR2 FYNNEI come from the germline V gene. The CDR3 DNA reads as TGTGCCAGCAGTGAAAGGGGGACAGGGGGCCTCTACAATGAGCAGTTCTTC. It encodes CASSERGTGGLYNEQFF.

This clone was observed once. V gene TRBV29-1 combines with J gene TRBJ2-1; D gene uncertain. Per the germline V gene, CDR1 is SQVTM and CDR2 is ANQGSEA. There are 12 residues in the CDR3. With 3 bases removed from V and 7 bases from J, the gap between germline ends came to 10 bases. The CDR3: CSVENTFNEQFF. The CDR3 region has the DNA TGCAGCGTTGAGAACACCTTTAATGAGCAGTTCTTC.

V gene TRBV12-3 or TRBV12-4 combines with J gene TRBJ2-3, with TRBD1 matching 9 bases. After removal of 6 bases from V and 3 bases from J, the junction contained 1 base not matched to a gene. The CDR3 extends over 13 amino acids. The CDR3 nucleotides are TGTGCCAGCAGGGGACAGGGAACAGATACGCAGTATTTT. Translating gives CASRGQGTDTQYF.

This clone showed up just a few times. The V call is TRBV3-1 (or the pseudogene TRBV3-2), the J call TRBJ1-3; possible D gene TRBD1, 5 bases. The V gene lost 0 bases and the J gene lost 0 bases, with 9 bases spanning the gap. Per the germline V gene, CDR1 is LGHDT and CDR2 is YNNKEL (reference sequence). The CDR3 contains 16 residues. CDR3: CASSQEGPHSGNTIYF. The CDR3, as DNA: TGTGCCAGCAGCCAAGAGGGGCCCCACTCTGGAAACACCATATATTTT.

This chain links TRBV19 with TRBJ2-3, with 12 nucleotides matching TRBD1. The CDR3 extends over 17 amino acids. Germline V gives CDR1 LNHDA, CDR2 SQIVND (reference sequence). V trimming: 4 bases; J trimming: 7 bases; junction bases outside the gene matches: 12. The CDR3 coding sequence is TGTGCCAGTAGTAAGGTTTCGTGGGGACAGGGGGCATATACGCAGTATTTT. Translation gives CASSKVSWGQGAYTQYF.

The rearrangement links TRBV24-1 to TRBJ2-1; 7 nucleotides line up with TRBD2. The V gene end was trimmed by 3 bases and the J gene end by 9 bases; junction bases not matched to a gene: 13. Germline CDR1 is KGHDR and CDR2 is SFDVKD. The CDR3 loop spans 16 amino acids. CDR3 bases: TGTGCCACCAGTGATCCCCCTGGGACTACCGAGGGTGAGCAGTTCTTC. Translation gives CATSDPPGTTEGEQFF.

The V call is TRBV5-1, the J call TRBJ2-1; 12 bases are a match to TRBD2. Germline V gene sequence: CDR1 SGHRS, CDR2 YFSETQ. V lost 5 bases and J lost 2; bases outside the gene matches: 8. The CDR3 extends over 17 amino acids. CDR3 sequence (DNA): TGCGCCAGCAGTTTGACTAGCGGGGGACTCGCCTACAATGAGCAGTTCTTC. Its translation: CASSLTSGGLAYNEQFF.